This T cell receptor (beta chain) came from a study of blood T cell repertoires in COVID-19. Profiling relied on immunoSEQ multiplex PCR, and the TCRdb table lists in-frame clones only, not all of them. The table includes 150,000 to 160,000 clones, about 90% detected once. What was sequenced was peripheral blood. The TCR was taken from a man aged 45 to 65 with acute or convalescent COVID-19.

The CDR3, as DNA: TGCGCCAGCAGCCAAAACGCACAGGAATCTGGGGCCAACGTCCTGACTTTC. Protein sequence: CASSQNAQESGANVLTF. The chain is built from TRBV4-3 and TRBJ2-6, with a weak D call TRBD1 (5 bases). The CDR3 is made up of 17 amino acids. Trimming took 2 bases from V and 1 from J, leaving 12 bases between them. The V gene's germline CDR1 is LGHNA and CDR2 YSLEER.